These T cell receptor beta chains were read from a single sample in a study of sequential checkpoint blockade in melanoma. Using immunoSEQ multiplex PCR, the repertoire was profiled, and TCRdb retains in-frame clones only, with some absent. The profile shows 15,000 to 20,000 clones, approximately 70% of them singletons. The sequencing here drew on CD8+ T cells sorted from blood (inferred from file names), taken from a patient given nivolumab and ipilimumab in sequence. These receptors all stem from a human donor with melanoma. CDR3s include the opening cysteine and the closing phenylalanine or tryptophan. Fields, in order: CDR3 length, D gene, clone size, V gene, J gene, CDR3 DNA, CDR3 protein. The D gene is left open where the match is weak. Only part of the rows carry a size: once, few, many, or a class if the clone is expanded.

>15|TRBD2|NA|TRBV27|TRBJ2-7
TGTGCCAGCAGACTAGGGACTAGCGGGGCCTACGAGCAGTACTTC
CASRLGTSGAYEQYF
>13|NA|NA|TRBV27|TRBJ2-4
TGTGCCAGCAGTCAGGGTACCAAAAACATTCAGTACTTC
CASSQGTKNIQYF
>16|NA|NA|TRBV19|TRBJ2-5
TGTGCCAGTAGTATTGATGCCGGTCGAGGGATGGAGACCCAGTACTTC
CASSIDAGRGMETQYF
>15|TRBD1|NA|TRBV27|TRBJ2-7
TGTGCCAGCAGTTCCCACAGGGGAATGTCCTACGAGCAGTACTTC
CASSSHRGMSYEQYF
>15|NA|NA|TRBV5-1|TRBJ2-7
TGCGCCAGCAGCGTTGGGGGGGACATCTCCTACGAGCAGTACTTC
CASSVGGDISYEQYF
>15|TRBD2|few|TRBV27|TRBJ2-7
TGTGCCAGCAGCGCACCGGGACTAGGGAATTACGAGCAGTACTTC
CASSAPGLGNYEQYF
>15|TRBD1|few|TRBV28|TRBJ2-5
TGTGCCAGCACCGCCACAGGGGATTATGACGAGACCCAGTACTTC
CASTATGDYDETQYF
>12|NA|NA|TRBV6-6|TRBJ2-3
TGTGCCAGCAGTCTAAGGGGAGATACGCAGTATTTT
CASSLRGDTQYF
>14|TRBD1|NA|TRBV27|TRBJ2-3
TGTGCCAGCAGTACACTACAGGGGACAGATACGCAGTATTTT
CASSTLQGTDTQYF
>15|TRBD1|NA|TRBV7-3|TRBJ2-3
TGTGCCAGCAGCTCCGGGACAGAGAGCACAGATACGCAGTATTTT
CASSSGTESTDTQYF
>17|NA|NA|TRBV7-6|TRBJ1-2
TGTGCCAGCAGTCGAGGAAAGGGGGTCGAGAAAGAGTATGGCTACACCTTC
CASSRGKGVEKEYGYTF
>13|NA|NA|TRBV7-7|TRBJ1-1
TGTGCTAGCAGCAAGGGGGTCGGGACTGAAGCTTTCTTT
CASSKGVGTEAFF
>15|TRBD1|few|TRBV6-6|TRBJ1-3
TGTGCCAGCAGGTCCAGGGGGAACTCTGGAAACACCATATATTTT
CASRSRGNSGNTIYF
>17|TRBD2|NA|TRBV12-5|TRBJ2-1
TGTGCTAGTGGTCTCGAACAGACTAGCGGGAGGTACAATGAGCAGTTCTTC
CASGLEQTSGRYNEQFF
>15|NA|few|TRBV15|TRBJ2-1
TGTGCCACCAGCAGAGGCCGGGAGCCCTACAATGAGCAGTTCTTC
CATSRGREPYNEQFF
>14|NA|once|TRBV27|TRBJ2-2
TGTGCCAGCAGTTTAGGGTCAAGCGCCGGGGAGCTGTTTTTT
CASSLGSSAGELFF
>15|NA|NA|TRBV4-3|TRBJ1-2
TGCGCCAGCAGCGCTGTAGTCGGGGCTAACTATGGCTACACCTTC
CASSAVVGANYGYTF
>14|NA|NA|TRBV4-1|TRBJ1-6
TGCGCCAGCAGCCAAGATGAAGAGATTTCACCCCTCCACTTT
CASSQDEEISPLHF
>14|TRBD2|NA|TRBV9|TRBJ2-1
TGTGCCAGCAGCGTGGGCGGGGGGTACAATGAGCAGTTCTTC
CASSVGGGYNEQFF
>15|TRBD1|NA|TRBV9|TRBJ1-2
TGTGCCAGCAGCCCCTCCGGGACAGCGAACTATGGCTACACCTTC
CASSPSGTANYGYTF
>14|TRBD1|NA|TRBV7-2|TRBJ1-2
TGTGCCAGCAGCCAGGGGGACAGTGGGTATGGCTACACCTTC
CASSQGDSGYGYTF
>15|TRBD2|NA|TRBV6-5|TRBJ2-7
TGTGCCAGCAGTTACTCCGGGGGGGCCCCCTACGAGCAGTACTTC
CASSYSGGAPYEQYF
>15|TRBD2|NA|TRBV14|TRBJ2-7
TGTGCCAGCAGACCCGGGACTAGCGCCGACTACGAGCAGTACTTC
CASRPGTSADYEQYF
>14|NA|NA|TRBV21-1|TRBJ1-5
TGTGCCAGCAGCAAGCGGGGTAGCAATCAGCCCCAGCATTTT
CASSKRGSNQPQHF
>12|NA|once|TRBV29-1|TRBJ1-2
TGCAGCGTTCTTAGGGGGTCTTATGGCTACACCTTC
CSVLRGSYGYTF
>14|TRBD1|NA|TRBV28|TRBJ1-4
TGTGCCAGCAGAGTAGGGGGCACGGGCGAAAAACTGTTTTTT
CASRVGGTGEKLFF
>16|TRBD1|NA|TRBV4-1|TRBJ1-4
TGCGCCAGCAGCCTCGACAGGGGGTCCCCTAATGAAAAACTGTTTTTT
CASSLDRGSPNEKLFF
>16|TRBD2|NA|TRBV6-7|TRBJ2-1
TGTGCCAGCAGTTTCTACGGGACTAGCGGGTGGAATGAGCAGTTCTTC
CASSFYGTSGWNEQFF